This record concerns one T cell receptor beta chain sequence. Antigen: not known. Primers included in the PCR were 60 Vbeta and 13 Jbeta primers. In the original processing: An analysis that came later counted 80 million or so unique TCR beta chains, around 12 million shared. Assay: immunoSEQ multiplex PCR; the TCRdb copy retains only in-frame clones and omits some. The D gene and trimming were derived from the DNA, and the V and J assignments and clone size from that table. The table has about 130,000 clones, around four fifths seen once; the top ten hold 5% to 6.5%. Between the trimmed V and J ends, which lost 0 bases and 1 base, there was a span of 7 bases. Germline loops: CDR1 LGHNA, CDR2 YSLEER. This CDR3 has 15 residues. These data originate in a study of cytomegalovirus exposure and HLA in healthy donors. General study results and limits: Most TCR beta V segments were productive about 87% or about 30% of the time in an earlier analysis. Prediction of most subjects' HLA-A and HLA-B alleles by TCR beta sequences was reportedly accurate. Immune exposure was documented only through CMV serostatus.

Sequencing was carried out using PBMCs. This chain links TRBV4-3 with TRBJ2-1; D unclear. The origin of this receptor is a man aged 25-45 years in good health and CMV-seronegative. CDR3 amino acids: CASSQEQRSYNEQFF. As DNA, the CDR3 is TGCGCCAGCAGCCAAGAGCAGAGGTCCTACAATGAGCAGTTCTTC.